The T cell receptor beta chain under discussion was sequenced for a study of Graves' ophthalmopathy and Graves' hyperthyroidism. Beta-chain TCR CDR3 regions were amplified from RNA transcripts. A first-round RT-PCR used HTBI primers, followed by a second-round multiplex PCR. TCRdb recomputed calls from the multiplex PCR reads with MiXCR, one row per CDR3 protein. This repertoire shows some 1.1 million distinct CDR3 sequences, about 36% found once; its top ten account for roughly 10%. Many counts were recorded for this clonotype. The CDR3 totals 12 residues. Germline V CDR1 and CDR2: DFQATT, SNEGSKA (reference sequence). V was cut by 8 bases and J by 3 bases, with 13 bases left in between.

The rearrangement links TRBV20-1 to TRBJ1-1; unclear D gene. This sequence originates from an adult man with Graves' hyperthyroidism. Sequencing was performed on peripheral blood or thyroid tissue (not recorded which). CDR3 nucleotides: TGCAGTTCAGACACTCTCCACACTGAAGCTTTCTTT. It encodes CSSDTLHTEAFF.